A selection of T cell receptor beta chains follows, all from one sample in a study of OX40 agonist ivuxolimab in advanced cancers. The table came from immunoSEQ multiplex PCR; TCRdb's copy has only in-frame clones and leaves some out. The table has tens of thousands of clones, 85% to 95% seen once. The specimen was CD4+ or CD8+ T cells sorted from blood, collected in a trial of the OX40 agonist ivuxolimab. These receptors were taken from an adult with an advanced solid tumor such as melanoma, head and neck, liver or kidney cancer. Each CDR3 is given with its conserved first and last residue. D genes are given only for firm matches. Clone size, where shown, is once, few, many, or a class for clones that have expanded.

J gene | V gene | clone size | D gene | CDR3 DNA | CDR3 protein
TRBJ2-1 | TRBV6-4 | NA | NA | TGTGCCAGCAGTGGAACTAGCCGTTCCAGAACGGATGAGCAGTTCTTC | CASSGTSRSRTDEQFF
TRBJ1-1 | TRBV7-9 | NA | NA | TGTGCCACCCCACGGGGTAGGGATCCTCCTGAAGCTTTCTTT | CATPRGRDPPEAFF
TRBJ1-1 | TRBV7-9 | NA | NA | TGTGCCAGCAGCTTACTCCAGAACAGGGACCCTGACACTGAAGCTTTCTTT | CASSLLQNRDPDTEAFF
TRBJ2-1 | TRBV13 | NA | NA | TGTGCCAGCAGCTTAGGGAGGGGTCAGCAGTTCTTC | CASSLGRGQQFF
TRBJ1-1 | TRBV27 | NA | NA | TGTGCCAGCAGTAGGCCTGGGCTCACTGAAGCTTTCTTT | CASSRPGLTEAFF
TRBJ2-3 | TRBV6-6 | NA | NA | TGTGCCAGCAGTCTTCCAAAGGAAGGAGGAACAGATACGCAGTATTTT | CASSLPKEGGTDTQYF
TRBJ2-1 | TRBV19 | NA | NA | TGTGCCAGTAGTATCGGAAGCGTTGAGCAGTTCTTC | CASSIGSVEQFF
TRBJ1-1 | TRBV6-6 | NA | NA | TGTGCCAGCTTGGGGGACACTGAAGCTTTCTTT | CASLGDTEAFF
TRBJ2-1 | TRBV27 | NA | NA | TGTGCCAGCAGTCCCCTCGGCAACCTCGGCGATGAGCAGTTCTTC | CASSPLGNLGDEQFF
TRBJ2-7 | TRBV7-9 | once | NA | TGTGCCAGCAGCTTAGACCTGGGGGTGGTGCAGTACTTC | CASSLDLGVVQYF
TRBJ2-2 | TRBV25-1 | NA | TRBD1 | TGTGCCAGCAGTGACGCCGACAGGGACACCGGGGAGCTGTTTTTT | CASSDADRDTGELFF
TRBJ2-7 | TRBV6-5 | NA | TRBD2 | TGTGCCAGCAGTAGACTAGCGGGGGACTACGAGCAGTACTTC | CASSRLAGDYEQYF
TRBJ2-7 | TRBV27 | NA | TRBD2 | TGTGCCAGCAGTTTCGCGGGAGGGACCTACGAGCAGTACTTC | CASSFAGGTYEQYF
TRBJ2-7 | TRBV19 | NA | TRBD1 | TGTGCCAGTAGTATGGGGGACAGCGCCTACGAGCAGTACTTC | CASSMGDSAYEQYF
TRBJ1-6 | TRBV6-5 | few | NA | TGTGCCAGCAGTTACGACCCCCTCTTGCCCCTCCACTTT | CASSYDPLLPLHF
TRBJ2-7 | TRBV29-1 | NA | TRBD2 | TGCAGCGTTGAATCTCGACTAGCGGAGTCCTACGAGCAGTACTTC | CSVESRLAESYEQYF
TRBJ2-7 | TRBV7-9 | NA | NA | TGTGCCAGCAGCTTACCGGGGCCGAACTACGAGCAGTACTTC | CASSLPGPNYEQYF
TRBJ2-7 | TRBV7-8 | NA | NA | TGTGCCAGCAGCCCCAGCGAGGGGTTGTCCTACGAGCAGTACTTC | CASSPSEGLSYEQYF
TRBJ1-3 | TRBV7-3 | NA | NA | TGTGCCAGACTCAGGATCTCTGGAAACACCATATATTTT | CARLRISGNTIYF
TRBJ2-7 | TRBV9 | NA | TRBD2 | TGTGCCAGCAGCGTAGGGCGGGAGGCTTGGGAGCAGTACTTC | CASSVGREAWEQYF
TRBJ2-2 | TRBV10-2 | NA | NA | TGCGCCAGCAGCCGGACAGCGAACACCGGGGAGCTGTTTTTT | CASSRTANTGELFF
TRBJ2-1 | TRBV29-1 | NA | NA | TGCAGCGTTGAAGATAATCTTGCTTCCTACAATGAGCAGTTCTTC | CSVEDNLASYNEQFF
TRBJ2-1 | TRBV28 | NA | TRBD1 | TGTGCCAGCAGCCCAAGGACAGGACTCTACAATGAGCAGTTCTTC | CASSPRTGLYNEQFF
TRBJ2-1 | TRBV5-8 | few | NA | TGTGCCAGCAGCTTGGTAGGGAAGAATGAGCAGTTCTTC | CASSLVGKNEQFF
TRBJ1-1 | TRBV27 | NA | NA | TGTGCCAGCAGTTGGAAGGCCCTATCCTACACTGAAGCTTTCTTT | CASSWKALSYTEAFF
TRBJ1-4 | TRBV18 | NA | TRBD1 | TGTGCCAGCTCCCAAACGAGGGGGCCTTATAATGAAAAACTGTTTTTT | CASSQTRGPYNEKLFF
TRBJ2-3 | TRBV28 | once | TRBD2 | TGTGCCAGCAGCCTTAGGACTAGCGGGAGCACAGATACGCAGTATTTT | CASSLRTSGSTDTQYF
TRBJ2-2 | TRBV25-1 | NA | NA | TGTGCCAGCAGTTTTACCTCCACCGGGGAGCTGTTTTTT | CASSFTSTGELFF
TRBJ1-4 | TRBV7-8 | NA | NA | TGTGCCAGCAGCTTAGGTTCGCCCACCCGGGATGAAAAACTGTTTTTT | CASSLGSPTRDEKLFF
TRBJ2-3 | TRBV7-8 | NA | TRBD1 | TGTGCCAGCAGCTTCGGGACAGGGGGTAGAGATACGCAGTATTTT | CASSFGTGGRDTQYF
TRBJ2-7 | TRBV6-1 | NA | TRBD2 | TGTGCCAGCAGTGAAGCGGGCGGGAGCTTTTACGAGCAGTACTTC | CASSEAGGSFYEQYF
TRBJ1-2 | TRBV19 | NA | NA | TGTGCCAGTACCATCGGAGGGGATGGCTACACCTTC | CASTIGGDGYTF
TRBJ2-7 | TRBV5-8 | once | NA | TGTGCCAGCAGCCTCGCCTACGAGCAGTACTTC | CASSLAYEQYF
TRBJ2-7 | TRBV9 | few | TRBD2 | TGTGCCAGCAGCCCTCAGCGGGAGGCCCCCTACGAGCAGTACTTC | CASSPQREAPYEQYF
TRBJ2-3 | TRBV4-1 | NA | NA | TGCGCCAGCAGCCCCCTGGGAGCGGGACACAGCACAGATACGCAGTATTTT | CASSPLGAGHSTDTQYF
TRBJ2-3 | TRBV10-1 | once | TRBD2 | TGCGCTTCCCTGGGCGGGAGGGCCACAGATACGCAGTATTTT | CASLGGRATDTQYF
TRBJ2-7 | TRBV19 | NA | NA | TGTGCCAGTAGTATAGTTGGGGGGACATTCTACGAGCAGTACTTC | CASSIVGGTFYEQYF